The source of this T cell receptor beta chain is a study of T cells in Graves' hyperthyroidism and ophthalmopathy. This clonotype was found a few times. The antigen remains undetermined. Authors of the study amplified TCR beta CDR3 regions from RNA transcripts. When the TCR CDR3 underwent first-round RT-PCR, the HTBI primer set was used. TCRdb re-analysed the multiplex PCR reads in MiXCR, keeping a single row per CDR3 protein. Of roughly 840,000 distinct CDR3 sequences detected, 38% appear once; the ten largest clones hold approximately 8.7%. Study-wide results and limits: Among clonotypes expanded in thyroid above 0.001, most were also found in blood.

This CDR3 region has 14 residues. Germline CDR1 is LNHDA and CDR2 is SQIVND (reference sequence). Germline trimming cut 7 bases from V and 5 bases from J; bases unmatched to any gene: 6. Recently diagnosed hyperthyroidism of less than 2 months' duration affected patients aged 18 to 65. Fresh peripheral blood, roughly 10 ml, was the source of the PBMCs. Sample: blood. The chain couples TRBV19 to TRBJ2-7, with 12 positions matching TRBD1. The sequence came from a man in his late teens or twenties with Graves' hyperthyroidism. CDR3 nucleotides: TGTGCCAGTACCCCGGGACAGGGGGCCAACGAGCAGTACTTC. It is translated as CASTPGQGANEQYF.